These 8 T cell receptor beta chains share one sample of origin, sequenced in a study of blood T cell repertoires in COVID-19. Produced via immunoSEQ multiplex PCR; TCRdb's table is partial and in-frame only. The sample has some 180,000 clones, 75% to 90% seen once. The specimen sequenced was PBMCs or T cells enriched from blood (not recorded which). The source is a man aged 35 to 55 who had recovered from COVID-19.

The V and J genes are TRBV15 and TRBJ1-3; no clear D gene. Trimming removed 1 base at V and 4 bases at J, with 11 bases between. The CDR3 consists of 15 residues. Looked up from germline, CDR1 is LNHNV and CDR2 is YYDKDF (reference sequence). CDR3 DNA: TGTGCCACCAGCAGAGCCGTTCTTCGGGGAAACACCATATATTTT. It translates to CATSRAVLRGNTIYF.

This clone showed up just a few times. V and J are TRBV5-1 and TRBJ2-2, with D hard to call. Germline assignment: CDR1 SGHRS and CDR2 YFSETQ. Trimming shortened V by 3 bases and J by 8 bases, and 14 bases separated the two germline ends. The CDR3 loop spans 14 amino acids. The CDR3 protein is CASSSTAAEGELFF. CDR3 DNA sequence: TGCGCCAGCAGCTCGACGGCGGCGGAAGGGGAGCTGTTTTTT.

The gene calls are TRBV10-3 and TRBJ1-1; no clear D gene. This CDR3 is built from 13 residues. Germline loops: CDR1 ENHRY, CDR2 SYGVKD. Trimming removed 4 bases from V and 1 base from J, with 7 bases in between. The CDR3 loop is CAISGEWNTEAFF. The CDR3, as DNA: TGTGCCATCAGTGGAGAGTGGAACACTGAAGCTTTCTTT.

V gene TRBV28 combines with J gene TRBJ1-5; no reliable D call. V gave up 4 bases and J gave up 2 bases, with 9 bases separating them. The CDR3 is 14 residues long. Germline assignment: CDR1 MDHEN and CDR2 SYDVKM. For the CDR3, the DNA is TGTGCCAGCAGTTCTAGGTGGGGCAATCAGCCCCAGCATTTT. This gives the protein CASSSRWGNQPQHF.

This chain uses TRBV29-1 with TRBJ2-1, with D maybe TRBD2 (5 bases). The germline gives CDR1 SQVTM, CDR2 ANQGSEA. V shed 0 bases and J shed 6 bases, with 21 bases lying between them. The CDR3 covers 17 residues. Here the CDR3 reads CSVEDIFPGRGFNEQFF. DNA of the CDR3: TGCAGCGTTGAAGATATCTTCCCCGGACGAGGGTTCAATGAGCAGTTCTTC.

The chain's CDR3 is CASSPTGGAPQPQHF. In DNA form, the CDR3 reads TGTGCCAGTAGCCCGACAGGGGGCGCCCCCCAGCCCCAGCATTTT. The J gene is TRBJ1-5, the V gene TRBV19, with 10 nucleotides matching TRBD1. The germline V gene has CDR1 LNHDA and CDR2 SQIVND (reference sequence). This CDR3 region has 15 residues. Losses at the gene ends were 6 bases for V and 7 bases for J; bases not matched to a gene: 9.

The chain has TRBV6-1 and TRBJ2-2; the match to TRBD1 covers 8 bases. The CDR3 has 15 amino acids. The V gene's germline CDR1 is MNHNS and CDR2 SASEGT. After removal of 2 bases from V and 5 bases from J, the junction contained 4 bases not matched to a gene. In nucleotides, the CDR3 is TGTGCCAGCAGTGAACTGCAGGGGGCAACCGGGGAGCTGTTTTTT. The encoded protein is CASSELQGATGELFF.

V is TRBV4-1 and J is TRBJ2-5; D is perhaps TRBD1 (5 bases). From germline, CDR1 is MGHRA and CDR2 YSYEKL. This CDR3 is 14 amino acids long. The V gene lost 4 bases and the J gene lost 1 base, with 10 bases spanning the gap. CDR3 loop: CASSLRVPQETQYF. The CDR3 coding sequence is TGCGCCAGCAGCCTCAGGGTACCCCAAGAGACCCAGTACTTC.